The next 8 T cell receptor beta chains were all read from a single sample in a study of blood T cell repertoires in COVID-19 (TCRdb year 2020). Library preparation used the immunoSEQ multiplex PCR assay. The source is immuneACCESS, and TCRdb retained only in-frame sequences with V and J called. Part of the clones is not carried over; for the studies checked, unresolved V genes explain less than half of this, and the remainder is unexplained. The sample records more than 150,000 clones, around 89% of which are singletons. The top ten clones comprise approximately 2.9% of the sample. Sequenced input: peripheral blood. Every receptor here comes from a man aged 55-75 years with acute or convalescent COVID-19.

The chain combines TRBV2 with TRBJ2-7; 8 bases agree with TRBD1. The CDR3 length is 15 residues. The V gene's germline CDR1 is SNHLY and CDR2 FYNNEI. The junction had 11 bases not matched to a gene; V was cut back by 8 bases and J by 2 bases. The CDR3 reads CASPRGQVIPYEQYF. As DNA, the CDR3 is TGTGCCAGCCCGAGGGGACAGGTGATTCCCTACGAGCAGTACTTC.

In this sample, this clone turned up once. V is TRBV2 and J is TRBJ1-4; TRBD1 matches 7 bases. Looked up from germline, CDR1 is SNHLY and CDR2 is FYNNEI. The CDR3 consists of 15 residues. V shed 8 bases, J shed 4 bases, and the junction held 10 bases outside the gene matches. The CDR3 DNA reads TGTGCCAGCCTCTCGGGACAGACGCTTAATGAAAAACTGTTTTTT. Protein sequence: CASLSGQTLNEKLFF.

The chain carries TRBV5-1 and TRBJ2-5; TRBD1 is a possible D gene (5 bases). Germline V gene lookup returns CDR1 SGHRS and CDR2 YFSETQ. This CDR3 is built from 14 residues. V was shortened by 3 bases and J by 1 base, with 10 bases between the two germline ends. The CDR3 nucleotides read TGCGCCAGCAGCTCAAGGACAATCCAAGAGACCCAGTACTTC. Translated: CASSSRTIQETQYF.

The chain links TRBV5-1 to TRBJ2-4; no definite D call. Germline-derived CDR1 and CDR2 are SGHRS and YFSETQ. V was clipped by 0 bases and J by 0 bases, with 4 bases between them. There are 14 residues in the CDR3. The CDR3 sequence is CASSLDTAKNIQYF. The CDR3 bases are TGCGCCAGCAGCTTGGACACAGCCAAAAACATTCAGTACTTC. Combining the CDR3 with reference TRBV5-1 and TRBJ2-4 gives the whole variable domain KAGVTQTPRYLIKTRGQQVTLSCSPISGHRSVSWYQQTPGQGLQFLFEYFSETQRNKGNFPGRFSGRQFSNSRSEMNVSTLELGDSALYLCASSLDTAKNIQYFGAGTRLSVL.

This chain connects TRBV19 to TRBJ1-2; possibly TRBD1 for D (6 bases). V shed 7 bases and J shed 6 bases, with 15 bases lying between them. The V gene's germline CDR1 is LNHDA and CDR2 SQIVND (reference sequence). This CDR3 contains 13 residues. CDR3 coding DNA: TGTGCCAGTACCATTACAGGGCTGGATGGCTACACCTTC. This translates into CASTITGLDGYTF.

The chain uses TRBV4-3 and TRBJ1-2; 8 bases line up with TRBD1. The CDR3 is made up of 12 amino acids. V shed 3 bases and J 7 bases; nucleotides not matched to a gene: 1. Germline values: CDR1 LGHNA, CDR2 YSLEER. For the CDR3, the DNA is TGCGCCAGCAGCCAGGGACAGGCTGGCTACACCTTC. Encoded protein: CASSQGQAGYTF.

V is TRBV11-3 and J is TRBJ1-5, with D possibly being TRBD1 (5 bases). The CDR3 covers 14 residues. CDR1 is SGHNT and CDR2 is YENEEA in the germline V gene. V was clipped by 5 bases and J by 0 bases, with 8 bases between them. The CDR3 DNA sequence: TGTGCCAGCAGCCTCAGGGATAGCAATCAGCCCCAGCATTTT. Amino acids: CASSLRDSNQPQHF. The variable domain in full, completed from reference TRBV11-3 and TRBJ1-5, reads EAGVVQSPRYKIIEKKQPVAFWCNPISGHNTLYWYLQNLGQGPELLIRYENEEAVDDSQLPKDRFSAERLKGVDSTLKIQPAELGDSAVYLCASSLRDSNQPQHFGDGTRLSIL.

The genes are TRBV5-5 and TRBJ1-5; D is unclear. The CDR3 has 17 residues. Germline CDR1 is SGHKS and CDR2 is YYEKEE (reference sequence). V lost 4 bases to trimming and J lost 2 bases, with 19 bases between them. CDR3 coding DNA: TGTGCCAGCAGCCTACGACCCGTAAACGGGGGCAATCAGCCCCAGCATTTT. It translates to CASSLRPVNGGNQPQHF.